This TCR beta chain originates from a study of blood T cell repertoires in COVID-19 (dated by TCRdb to the early 2020s). General notes on the study: Samples covering the acute and convalescent phases of COVID-19 were provided by collaborators in the United States, Italy and Spain. The material from the prospective study consisted of cDNA or gDNA derived from T cells, B-cell-depleted T cells, or PBMCs. Subjects who had been exposed to COVID-19, were actively infected with it, or had recovered from it provided the deeply sampled blood TCRbeta repertoires that made up the dataset. A freely available public database, intended as a resource for researchers studying the immune response to SARS-CoV-2, is where the repertoires were released. Samples came from the ongoing ImmuneRACE study (first 160 participants) plus 1,254 subjects from 6 global collaborators. Nearly every sample came with metadata listing a de-identified subject ID, COVID-19 status, age in years and sex. Where HLA class I and class II types were available, the types were taken from metadata supplied by the sample provider, not from assay-based typing. Broad study findings and their caveats: The quantity of clinical and demographic metadata differed by source and by participant and was supplied without curation.

Details on this clone: The antigen this receptor binds is unknown. No qualities accompany the bases; no much larger clone lies one base away.

Each collaborating institution followed its own protocols to collect whole blood in K2EDTA tubes. Collaborator samples were shipped for TCRbeta analysis as frozen whole blood, isolated PBMCs, or DNA extracted from either sample type. The immunoSEQ Assay, a bias-controlled multiplex PCR, was used to amplify TCRbeta CDR3 regions from genomic DNA. On the study's bioinformatics: The number of nucleated cells in each sample was estimated by amplification of reference gene primers within the assay. Sequence reads were collapsed and filtered to measure the absolute abundance of every unique TCRbeta CDR3 rearrangement. For each sample, productive Simpson clonality was calculated as the square root of Simpson's diversity index across productive rearrangements. This is the immuneACCESS table as TCRdb keeps it, with only in-frame sequences that have V and J called. A part of the clones is gone; compared with another copy, unresolved V genes explain less than half, and the rest is unexplained. The DNA gave D and trimming, while V, J and clone size come from that table. The table for this sample lists roughly 670,000 clones; 75% to 90% of them were counted only once. Of the sample, roughly 0.25% falls within the top ten clones.

CDR1 and CDR2, looked up from the germline V gene, are MGHRA and YSYEKL. From the cysteine through the phenylalanine, the CDR3 covers 14 amino acids. The entry retains the CDR3 DNA only, 42 bases that are in frame from base 1. Trimming takes 1 base from V and 2 bases from J, and the germline ends sit 8 bases apart. The sample comprised peripheral blood. The receptor comes from a woman younger than 35 with acute or convalescent COVID-19. The chain joins TRBV4-1 to TRBJ2-5; too little of a D gene remains to name it. The CDR3 here reads CASSQVATQETQYF. The DNA is as follows: TGCGCCAGCAGCCAAGTTGCTACGCAAGAGACCCAGTACTTC.